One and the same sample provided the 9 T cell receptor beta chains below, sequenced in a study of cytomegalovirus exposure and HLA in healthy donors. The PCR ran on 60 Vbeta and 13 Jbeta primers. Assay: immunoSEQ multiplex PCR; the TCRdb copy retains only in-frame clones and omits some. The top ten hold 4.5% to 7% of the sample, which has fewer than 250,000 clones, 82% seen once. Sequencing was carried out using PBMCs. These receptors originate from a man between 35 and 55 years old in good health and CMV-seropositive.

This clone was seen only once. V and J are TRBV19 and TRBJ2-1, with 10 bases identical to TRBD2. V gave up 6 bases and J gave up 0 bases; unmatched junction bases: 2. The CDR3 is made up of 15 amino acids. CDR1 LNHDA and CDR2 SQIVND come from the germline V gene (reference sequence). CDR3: CASRPSGSSYNEQFF. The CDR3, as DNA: TGTGCCAGTAGACCTAGCGGGAGCTCCTACAATGAGCAGTTCTTC.

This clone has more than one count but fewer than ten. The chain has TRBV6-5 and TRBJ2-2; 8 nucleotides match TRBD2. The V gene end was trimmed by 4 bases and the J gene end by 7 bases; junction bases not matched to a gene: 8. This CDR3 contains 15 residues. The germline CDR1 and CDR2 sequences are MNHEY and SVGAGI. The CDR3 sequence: CASSFSREGRGELFF. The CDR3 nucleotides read TGTGCCAGCAGTTTCTCTCGGGAGGGGCGCGGGGAGCTGTTTTTT.

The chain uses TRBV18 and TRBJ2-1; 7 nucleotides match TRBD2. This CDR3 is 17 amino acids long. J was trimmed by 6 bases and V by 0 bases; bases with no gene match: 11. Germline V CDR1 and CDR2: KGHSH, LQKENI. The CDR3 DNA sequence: TGTGCCAGCTCACCACCGACTAGCTCCGAGAGGGCCAATGAGCAGTTCTTC. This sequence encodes CASSPPTSSERANEQFF.

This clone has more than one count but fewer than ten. This CDR3 reads CSATGLEAFF. In DNA, the CDR3 is TGCAGTGCAACGGGACTTGAAGCTTTCTTT. This sequence joins TRBV20-1 and TRBJ1-1, with D possibly TRBD1 on 5 matching bases. Germline V gene sequence: CDR1 DFQATT, CDR2 SNEGSKA (reference sequence). V dropped 6 bases and J dropped 7 bases, with 9 bases sitting between them. This CDR3 is built from 10 residues.

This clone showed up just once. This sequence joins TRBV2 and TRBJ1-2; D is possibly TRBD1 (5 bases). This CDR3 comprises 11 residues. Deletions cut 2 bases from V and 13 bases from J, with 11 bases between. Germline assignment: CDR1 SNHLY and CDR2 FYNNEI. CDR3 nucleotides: TGTGCCAGCAGTGAAAAGACAGCGGGCACCTTC. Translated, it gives CASSEKTAGTF.

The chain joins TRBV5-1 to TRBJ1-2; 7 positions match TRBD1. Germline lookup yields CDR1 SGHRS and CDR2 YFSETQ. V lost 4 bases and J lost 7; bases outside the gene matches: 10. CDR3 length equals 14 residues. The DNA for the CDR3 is TGCGCCAGCAGCCCGTCAACAGGGGCTCGTGGCTACACCTTC. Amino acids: CASSPSTGARGYTF.

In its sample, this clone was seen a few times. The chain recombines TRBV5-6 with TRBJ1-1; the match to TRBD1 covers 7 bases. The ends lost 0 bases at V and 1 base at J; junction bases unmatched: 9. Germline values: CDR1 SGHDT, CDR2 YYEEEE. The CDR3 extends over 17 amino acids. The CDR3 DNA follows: TGTGCCAGCAGCTTGGCGGGACAGACCTCAAGGAACACTGAAGCTTTCTTT. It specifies CASSLAGQTSRNTEAFF.

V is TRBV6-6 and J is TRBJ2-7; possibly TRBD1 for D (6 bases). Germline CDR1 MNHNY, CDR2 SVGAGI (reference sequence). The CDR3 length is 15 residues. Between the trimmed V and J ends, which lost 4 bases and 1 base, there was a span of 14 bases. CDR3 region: CASSFTGPTSYEQYV. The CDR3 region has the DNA TGTGCCAGCAGTTTTACAGGGCCGACTTCCTACGAGCAGTACGTC.

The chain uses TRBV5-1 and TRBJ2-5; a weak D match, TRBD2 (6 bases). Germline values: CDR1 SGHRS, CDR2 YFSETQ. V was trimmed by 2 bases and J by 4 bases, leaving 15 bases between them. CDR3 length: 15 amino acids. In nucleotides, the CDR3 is TGCGCCAGCAGCTTCTCTAGCGTCTGGGGAGAGACCCAGTACTTC. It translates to CASSFSSVWGETQYF.